The T cell receptor (beta chain) under discussion was sequenced for a study of blood T cell repertoires in COVID-19. Per the original methods: Amplification from reference gene primers served as the basis for estimated nucleated cell counts. Sequencing used immunoSEQ multiplex PCR; TCRdb keeps in-frame clones, though not all of them. D and trimming come from the DNA, and the V and J calls and clone size come from that table. The table lists 350,000 or so clones, around 88% of them singletons, with about 2.7% in the top ten. The CDR3 is 14 residues long. Trimming took off 6 bases at V and 6 bases at J, with 16 bases between the two ends. CDR1 and CDR2 (germline): ENHRY, SYGVKD.

This clonotype originated in a man between 25 and 39 years old with active or convalescent COVID-19. The sequencing input was peripheral blood. This rearrangement joins TRBV10-3 to TRBJ2-3; D perhaps matches TRBD2 (6 bases). The CDR3 DNA is TGTGCCATCAGGCCCGGGCTAGCGTCTGATACGCAGTATTTT. The encoded protein is CAIRPGLASDTQYF.